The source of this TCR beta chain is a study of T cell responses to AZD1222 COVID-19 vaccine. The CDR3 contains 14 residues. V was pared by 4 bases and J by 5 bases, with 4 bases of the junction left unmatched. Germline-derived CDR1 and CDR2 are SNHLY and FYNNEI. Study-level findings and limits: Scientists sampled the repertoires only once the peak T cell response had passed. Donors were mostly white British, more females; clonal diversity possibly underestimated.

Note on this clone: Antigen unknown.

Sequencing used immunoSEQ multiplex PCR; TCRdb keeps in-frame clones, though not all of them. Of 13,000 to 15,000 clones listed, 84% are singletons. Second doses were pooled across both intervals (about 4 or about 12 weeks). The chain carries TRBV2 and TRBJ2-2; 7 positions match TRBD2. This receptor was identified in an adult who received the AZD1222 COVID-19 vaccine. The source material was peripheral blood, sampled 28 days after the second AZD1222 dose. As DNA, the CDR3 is TGTGCCAGCAGTGCCCAACTAGCGACCGGGGAGCTGTTTTTT. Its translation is CASSAQLATGELFF.